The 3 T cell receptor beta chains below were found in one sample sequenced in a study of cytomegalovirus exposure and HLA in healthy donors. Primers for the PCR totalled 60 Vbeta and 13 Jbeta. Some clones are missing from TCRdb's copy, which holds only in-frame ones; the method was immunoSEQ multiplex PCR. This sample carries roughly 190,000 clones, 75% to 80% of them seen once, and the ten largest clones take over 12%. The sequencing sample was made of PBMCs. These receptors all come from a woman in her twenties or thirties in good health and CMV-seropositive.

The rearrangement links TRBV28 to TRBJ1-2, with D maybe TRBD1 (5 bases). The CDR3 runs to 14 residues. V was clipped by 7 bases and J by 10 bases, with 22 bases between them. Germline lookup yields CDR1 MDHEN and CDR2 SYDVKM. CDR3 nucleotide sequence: TGTGCCAGCAACGCCCCCGGGCAGGGTTTTGTCTACACCTTC. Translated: CASNAPGQGFVYTF.

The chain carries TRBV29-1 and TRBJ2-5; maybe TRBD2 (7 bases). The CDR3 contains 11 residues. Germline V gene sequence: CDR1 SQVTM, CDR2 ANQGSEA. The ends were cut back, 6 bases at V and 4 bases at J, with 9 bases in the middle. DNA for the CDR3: TGCAGCGTAAGGGGGGGAGAGACCCAGTACTTC. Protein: CSVRGGETQYF.

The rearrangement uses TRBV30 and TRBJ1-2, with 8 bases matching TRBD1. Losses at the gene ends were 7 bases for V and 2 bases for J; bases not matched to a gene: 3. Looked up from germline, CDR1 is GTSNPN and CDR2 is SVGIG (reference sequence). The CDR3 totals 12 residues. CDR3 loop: CALWTGNYGYTF. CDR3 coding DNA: TGTGCCTTATGGACAGGGAACTATGGCTACACCTTC.